Shown below are 27 T cell receptor beta chains from a single sample sequenced in a study of T cell responses to AZD1222 COVID-19 vaccine. Sequenced by immunoSEQ multiplex PCR; TCRdb stores in-frame clones only, minus some. The table records 130,000 to 150,000 clones, 85% to 95% of them present only once. Sample: peripheral blood, taken after recovery from COVID-19. These receptors came from an adult who had recovered from COVID-19.

The J gene is TRBJ2-7, the V gene TRBV28; TRBD1 or TRBD2 may be the D gene (5 bases each). Between the trimmed V and J ends, which lost 6 bases and 1 base, there was a span of 22 bases. Germline V CDR1 and CDR2: MDHEN, SYDVKM. The CDR3 is 17 amino acids. The CDR3 coding sequence is TGTGCCAGCAGCTACGGAAGGTGGGGGAGACCTTCCTACGAGCAGTACTTC. Amino acids: CASSYGRWGRPSYEQYF.

This chain links TRBV28 with TRBJ2-7; D might be TRBD1 (5 bases). Trimming took 3 bases from V and 4 from J, leaving 19 bases between them. There are 16 residues in the CDR3. Germline V gene data show CDR1 as MDHEN and CDR2 as SYDVKM. The CDR3 nucleotides read TGTGCCAGCAGTTTCCGGTGGACAAGGAGACGGTACGAGCAGTACTTC. It yields the protein CASSFRWTRRRYEQYF.

This chain connects TRBV13 to TRBJ2-6; D not resolved. Trimming removed 3 bases from V and 2 bases from J, with 5 bases in between. Germline values: CDR1 PRHDT, CDR2 FYEKMQ (reference sequence). The CDR3 spans 14 residues. The CDR3: CASSFEAGANVLTF. CDR3 bases: TGTGCCAGCAGCTTCGAGGCTGGGGCCAACGTCCTGACTTTC.

This clone was counted only a few times. The chain links TRBV18 to TRBJ2-2; D not certain. Germline V gene sequence: CDR1 KGHSH, CDR2 LQKENI. The length of the CDR3 is 13 residues. V lost 3 bases and J 5 bases, leaving 7 bases between the germline ends. The CDR3 DNA follows: TGTGCCAGCTCACCCGCAGCGACCGGGGAGCTGTTTTTT. Translated: CASSPAATGELFF. Looking up the rest from reference TRBV18 and TRBJ2-2 gives the full variable domain: NAGVMQNPRHLVRRRGQEARLRCSPMKGHSHVYWYRQLPEEGLKFMVYLQKENIIDESGMPKERFSAEFPKEGPSILRIQQVVRGDSAAYFCASSPAATGELFFGEGSRLTVL.

The chain combines TRBV6-5 with TRBJ1-1, with a tentative D call TRBD1 (6 bases). CDR1 and CDR2 from the germline V gene are MNHEY and SVGAGI. The CDR3 loop spans 15 amino acids. V lost 2 bases, J lost 6 bases, and 16 bases lay in between. The chain's CDR3 is CASSYVGGAISEAFF. In DNA, the CDR3 is TGTGCCAGCAGTTACGTGGGGGGCGCAATCTCTGAAGCTTTCTTT.

This clone came up once. The gene calls are TRBV13 and TRBJ1-1, with 9 bases matching TRBD1. The germline gives CDR1 PRHDT, CDR2 FYEKMQ (reference sequence). This CDR3 is 15 amino acids long. The ends lost 3 bases at V and 2 bases at J; junction bases unmatched: 4. The CDR3 spells CASSFTQGANTEAFF. The CDR3 nucleotides read TGTGCCAGCAGCTTCACACAGGGGGCCAACACTGAAGCTTTCTTT.

The chain links TRBV23-1 to TRBJ2-5; D remains unclear. TRBV23-1 is flagged as an ORF with uncertain function. Trimming shortened V by 5 bases and J by 3 bases, and 4 bases separated the two germline ends. CDR3 length equals 11 residues. The CDR3 spells CASSWKETQYF. The CDR3 DNA follows: TGCGCCAGCAGTTGGAAAGAGACCCAGTACTTC.

V usage is TRBV11-2 and J usage is TRBJ2-7; the match to TRBD2 covers 13 bases. CDR1 is SGHAT, CDR2 FQNNGV, per germline. There are 18 residues in the CDR3. V was clipped by 5 bases and J by 6 bases; unmatched bases: 16. The CDR3 reads CASSLGGLAGIRGGEQYF. As DNA, the CDR3 is TGTGCCAGCAGCCTGGGGGGACTAGCGGGAATCCGGGGAGGCGAGCAGTACTTC.

The chain employs TRBV28 and TRBJ2-7, with D possibly being TRBD1 (6 bases). V was trimmed by 3 bases and J by 2 bases, leaving 17 bases between them. This CDR3 is built from 16 residues. Germline CDR1 is MDHEN and CDR2 is SYDVKM. Here the CDR3 reads CASSFKGQTIPYEQYF. CDR3 sequence (DNA): TGTGCCAGCAGTTTTAAGGGACAAACTATCCCCTACGAGCAGTACTTC.

The chain links TRBV14 to TRBJ2-3; 9 bases agree with TRBD2. Trimming took 1 base from V and 4 from J; bases not matched to a gene: 3. CDR1 and CDR2 from the germline V gene are SGHDN and FVKESK. The CDR3 contains 15 residues. CDR3 amino acids: CASSQGWTSADTQYF. CDR3 DNA sequence: TGTGCCAGCAGCCAAGGGTGGACTAGCGCAGATACGCAGTATTTT.

The chain carries TRBV2 and TRBJ1-5; 9 bases line up with TRBD1. The CDR3 extends over 15 amino acids. Per the germline V gene, CDR1 is SNHLY and CDR2 is FYNNEI. Trimming removed 5 bases from V and 7 bases from J; junction bases left unmatched: 9. The CDR3 protein is CASSKEGQGFQPQHF. Written as DNA, the CDR3 is TGTGCCAGCAGTAAGGAGGGACAGGGTTTCCAGCCCCAGCATTTT.

The chain couples TRBV4-1 to TRBJ1-2, with 7 bases that match TRBD1. Per germline, CDR1 MGHRA and CDR2 YSYEKL. Trimming removed 0 bases from V and 8 bases from J; junction bases left unmatched: 6. The CDR3 runs 14 residues. CDR3 DNA: TGCGCCAGCAGCCAAGAAAACAGGGGAGAAGGCTACACCTTC. It translates to CASSQENRGEGYTF.

V gene TRBV14 combines with J gene TRBJ1-1, with TRBD1 matching over 9 bases. Germline V gene data show CDR1 as SGHDN and CDR2 as FVKESK. Germline trimming cut 4 bases from V and 6 bases from J; bases unmatched to any gene: 12. CDR3 length: 16 amino acids. CDR3 coding DNA: TGTGCCAGCAGCCCCCCGGGACAGGGATTGATCGCTGAAGCTTTCTTT. This sequence encodes CASSPPGQGLIAEAFF. The entire variable domain, with the rest obtained from reference TRBV14 and TRBJ1-1, is as follows: EAGVTQFPSHSVIEKGQTVTLRCDPISGHDNLYWYRRVMGKEIKFLLHFVKESKQDESGMPNNRFLAERTGGTYSTLKVQPAELEDSGVYFCASSPPGQGLIAEAFFGQGTRLTVV.

V usage is TRBV5-6 and J usage is TRBJ2-7; D remains ambiguous. V gave up 6 bases and J gave up 3 bases, with 13 bases separating them. The CDR3 loop spans 13 amino acids. CDR1 and CDR2 (germline): SGHDT, YYEEEE. Here the CDR3 reads CASTNPGLYEQYF. The CDR3 region has the DNA TGTGCCAGCACCAACCCGGGCCTCTACGAGCAGTACTTC.

The chain is built from TRBV27 and TRBJ2-7; D might be TRBD1 (5 bases). V was shortened by 2 bases and J by 5 bases, with 10 bases between the two germline ends. Germline-derived CDR1 and CDR2 are MNHEY and SMNVEV (reference sequence). The CDR3 length is 13 residues. Here the CDR3 DNA reads TGTGCCAGCAGTTTAAGGGCAGGGAACGAGCAGTACTTC. It translates to CASSLRAGNEQYF.

This chain links TRBV15 with TRBJ2-2; D is unresolved. The CDR3 length is 13 residues. Germline CDR1 reads LNHNV; CDR2 reads YYDKDF (reference sequence). V lost 8 bases and J 0 bases, leaving 7 bases between the germline ends. Written as DNA, the CDR3 is TGTGCCACCGGGGATTCGAACACCGGGGAGCTGTTTTTT. Its protein is CATGDSNTGELFF. The full variable domain, its missing parts supplied by reference TRBV15 and TRBJ2-2, is DAMVIQNPRYQVTQFGKPVTLSCSQTLNHNVMYWYQQKSSQAPKLLFHYYDKDFNNEADTPDNFQSRRPNTSFCFLDIRSPGLGDTAMYLCATGDSNTGELFFGEGSRLTVL.

This clone was found once. This rearrangement joins TRBV9 to TRBJ2-5; D gene ambiguous. The CDR3 loop spans 15 amino acids. Germline V gene lookup returns CDR1 SGDLS and CDR2 YYNGEE. V lost 0 bases and J 1 base, leaving 10 bases between the germline ends. The CDR3 nucleotides read TGTGCCAGCAGCGTAGTCGTAGGGCCCCAAGAGACCCAGTACTTC. Amino acid sequence: CASSVVVGPQETQYF.

The chain recombines TRBV7-2 with TRBJ2-5, with D perhaps matching TRBD1 (6 bases). The CDR3 spans 15 residues. The germline V gene has CDR1 SGHTA and CDR2 FQGNSA. V was clipped by 5 bases and J by 4 bases, with 17 bases between them. For the CDR3, the DNA is TGTGCCAGCAGCCGTCAGGGGCAGGCCCTAGAGACCCAGTACTTC. It is translated as CASSRQGQALETQYF.

The V call is TRBV3-1 (or the pseudogene TRBV3-2), the J call TRBJ1-4, with D maybe TRBD1 (6 bases). The CDR3 loop spans 16 amino acids. V shed 4 bases and J shed 8 bases, with 20 bases lying between them. Germline V CDR1 and CDR2: LGHDT, YNNKEL (reference sequence). CDR3 in DNA: TGTGCCAGCAGCCCTGATGAACCGGGGGGCTGGGAAAAACTGTTTTTT. Translated: CASSPDEPGGWEKLFF.

This chain connects TRBV9 to TRBJ2-7; 9 nucleotides match TRBD2. This CDR3 is 15 amino acids long. CDR1 SGDLS and CDR2 YYNGEE come from the germline V gene. V lost 0 bases, J lost 3 bases, and 4 bases stayed unmatched. CDR3 residues: CASSVGVAGDYEQYF. The CDR3 DNA sequence: TGTGCCAGCAGCGTAGGGGTAGCGGGAGACTACGAGCAGTACTTC.

The chain has TRBV5-8 and TRBJ2-3; the D gene is possibly TRBD1 (5 bases). The CDR3 is made up of 14 amino acids. The ends were cut back, 3 bases at V and 2 bases at J, with 10 bases in the middle. Germline lookup yields CDR1 SGHTS and CDR2 YDEGEE. The CDR3 DNA reads as TGTGCCAGCAGCTACGGACAAGTCACAGATACGCAGTATTTT. Its protein product is CASSYGQVTDTQYF. The variable domain in full, completed from reference TRBV5-8 and TRBJ2-3, reads EAGVTQSPTHLIKTRGQQATLRCSPISGHTSVYWYQQALGLGLQFLLWYDEGEERNRGNFPPRFSGRQFPNYSSELNVNALELEDSALYLCASSYGQVTDTQYFGPGTRLTVL.

The rearrangement uses TRBV29-1 and TRBJ2-3, with 10 positions matching TRBD2. This CDR3 contains 19 residues. Unmatched junction bases numbered 18, after V lost 3 bases and J lost 3 bases. Germline loops: CDR1 SQVTM, CDR2 ANQGSEA. CDR3 coding DNA: TGCAGCGTTGAGAGGGGCCTAGCGGGAGTTCAGTGGAGAACAGATACGCAGTATTTT. Its translation: CSVERGLAGVQWRTDTQYF.

The J gene is TRBJ1-3, the V gene TRBV5-6, with 10 bases that match TRBD1. This CDR3 comprises 16 residues. V lost 6 bases, J lost 1 base, and 7 bases stayed unmatched. Germline CDR1 SGHDT, CDR2 YYEEEE. CDR3 loop: CASIADRGISGNTIYF. The CDR3 DNA sequence: TGTGCCAGCATCGCGGACAGGGGGATTTCTGGAAACACCATATATTTT.

The rearrangement joins TRBV27 to TRBJ1-5, with 8 bases matching TRBD1. CDR3 length: 15 residues. The V gene's germline CDR1 is MNHEY and CDR2 SMNVEV (reference sequence). J gave up 6 bases and V 4 bases, and 8 bases lay outside the gene matches. CDR3 in amino acids: CASSWGAGGGQPQHF. The CDR3 coding sequence is TGTGCCAGCAGTTGGGGGGCAGGGGGCGGTCAGCCCCAGCATTTT.

This chain links TRBV28 with TRBJ1-5; a possible D gene is TRBD1 (6 bases). Germline CDR1 reads MDHEN; CDR2 reads SYDVKM. V lost 5 bases and J lost 5, with 19 bases in between. The CDR3 totals 16 residues. This CDR3 reads CASSRAQGRGYQPQHF. The CDR3 nucleotides are TGTGCCAGCAGTCGCGCACAGGGCAGGGGCTATCAGCCCCAGCATTTT.

This clone was counted once. This chain links TRBV7-9 with TRBJ2-3; 11 positions match TRBD2. After removal of 5 bases from V and 0 bases from J, the junction contained 13 bases not matched to a gene. CDR3 size: 19 residues. CDR1 and CDR2 (germline): SEHNR, FQNEAQ (reference sequence). Here the CDR3 reads CASSPYSGLADRSTDTQYF. In DNA, the CDR3 is TGTGCCAGCAGCCCGTACTCGGGACTAGCGGACAGAAGCACAGATACGCAGTATTTT.

The CDR3 sequence is CATSDRTERHGYTF. DNA of the CDR3: TGTGCCACCAGTGATCGGACAGAAAGGCATGGCTACACCTTC. This rearrangement joins TRBV24-1 to TRBJ1-2, with D perhaps TRBD1 (6 bases). The germline V gene encodes CDR1 KGHDR and CDR2 SFDVKD. V gave up 3 bases and J gave up 6 bases, with 13 bases separating them. The CDR3 runs 14 residues.